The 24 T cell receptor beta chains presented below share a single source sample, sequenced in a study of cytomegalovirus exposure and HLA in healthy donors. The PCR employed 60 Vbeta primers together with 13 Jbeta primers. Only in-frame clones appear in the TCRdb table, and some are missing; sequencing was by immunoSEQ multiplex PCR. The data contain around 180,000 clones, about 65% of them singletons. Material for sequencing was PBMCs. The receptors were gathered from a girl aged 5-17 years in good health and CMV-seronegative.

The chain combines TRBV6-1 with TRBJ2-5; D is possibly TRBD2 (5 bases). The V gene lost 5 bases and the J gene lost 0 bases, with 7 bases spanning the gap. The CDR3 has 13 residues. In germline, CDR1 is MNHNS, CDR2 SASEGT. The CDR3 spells CASSRTYQETQYF. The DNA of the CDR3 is TGTGCCAGCAGTAGGACTTACCAAGAGACCCAGTACTTC.

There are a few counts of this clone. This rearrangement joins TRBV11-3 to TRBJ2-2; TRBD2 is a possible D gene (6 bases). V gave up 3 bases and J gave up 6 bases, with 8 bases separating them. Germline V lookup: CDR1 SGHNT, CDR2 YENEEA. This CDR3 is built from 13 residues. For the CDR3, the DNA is TGTGCCAGCAGCTTGCGGGATCCCGGGGAGCTGTTTTTT. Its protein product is CASSLRDPGELFF. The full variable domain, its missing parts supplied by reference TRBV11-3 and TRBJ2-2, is EAGVVQSPRYKIIEKKQPVAFWCNPISGHNTLYWYLQNLGQGPELLIRYENEEAVDDSQLPKDRFSAERLKGVDSTLKIQPAELGDSAVYLCASSLRDPGELFFGEGSRLTVL.

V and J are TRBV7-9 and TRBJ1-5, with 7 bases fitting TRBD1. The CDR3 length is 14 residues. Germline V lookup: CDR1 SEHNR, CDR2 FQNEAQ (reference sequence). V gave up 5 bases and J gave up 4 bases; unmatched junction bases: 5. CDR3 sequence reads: CASSAGQRNQPQHF. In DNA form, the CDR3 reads TGTGCCAGCAGCGCGGGACAGAGAAATCAGCCCCAGCATTTT.

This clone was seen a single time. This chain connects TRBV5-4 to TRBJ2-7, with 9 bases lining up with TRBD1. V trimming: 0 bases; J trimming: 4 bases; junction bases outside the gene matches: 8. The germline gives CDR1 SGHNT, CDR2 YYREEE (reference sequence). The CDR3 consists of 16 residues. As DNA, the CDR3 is TGTGCCAGCAGCTTGGCCGGGACAGGGCATCTTTACGAGCAGTACTTC. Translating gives CASSLAGTGHLYEQYF. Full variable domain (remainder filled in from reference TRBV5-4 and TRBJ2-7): ETGVTQSPTHLIKTRGQQVTLRCSSQSGHNTVSWYQQALGQGPQFIFQYYREEENGRGNFPPRFSGLQFPNYSSELNVNALELDDSALYLCASSLAGTGHLYEQYFGPGTRLTVT.

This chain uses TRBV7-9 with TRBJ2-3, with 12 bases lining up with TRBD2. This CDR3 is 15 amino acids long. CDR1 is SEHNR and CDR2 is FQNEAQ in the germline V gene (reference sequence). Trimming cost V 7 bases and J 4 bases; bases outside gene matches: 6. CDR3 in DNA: TGTGCCAGCACTCCTAGCGGGGGGGGCGCAGATACGCAGTATTTT. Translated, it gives CASTPSGGGADTQYF.

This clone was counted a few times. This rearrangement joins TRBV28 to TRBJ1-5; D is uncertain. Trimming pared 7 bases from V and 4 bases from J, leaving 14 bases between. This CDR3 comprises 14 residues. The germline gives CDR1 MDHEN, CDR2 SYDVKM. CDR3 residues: CASTILGGNQPQHF. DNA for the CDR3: TGTGCCAGCACCATACTCGGAGGGAATCAGCCCCAGCATTTT.

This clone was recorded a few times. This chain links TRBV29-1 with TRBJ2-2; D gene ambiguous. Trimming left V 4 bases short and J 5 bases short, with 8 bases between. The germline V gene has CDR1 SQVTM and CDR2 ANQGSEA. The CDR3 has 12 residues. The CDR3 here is CSVVRVTGELFF. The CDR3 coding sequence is TGCAGCGTTGTACGGGTTACCGGGGAGCTGTTTTTT.

The CDR3 protein is CASSQESPYYSNQPQHF. The CDR3 DNA reads as TGCGCCAGCAGCCAAGAAAGCCCTTACTATAGCAATCAGCCCCAGCATTTT. The chain links TRBV4-1 to TRBJ1-5; D remains ambiguous. This CDR3 has 17 amino acids. CDR1 is MGHRA and CDR2 is YSYEKL in the germline V gene. The germline V and J ends were trimmed by 0 bases and 0 bases, with 12 bases remaining between them.

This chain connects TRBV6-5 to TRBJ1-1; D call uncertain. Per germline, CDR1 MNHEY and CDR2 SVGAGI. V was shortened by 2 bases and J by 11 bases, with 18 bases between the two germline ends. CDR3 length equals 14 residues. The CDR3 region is CASSYGSREMAAFF. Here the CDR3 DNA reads TGTGCCAGCAGTTACGGTTCGAGGGAAATGGCGGCTTTCTTT.

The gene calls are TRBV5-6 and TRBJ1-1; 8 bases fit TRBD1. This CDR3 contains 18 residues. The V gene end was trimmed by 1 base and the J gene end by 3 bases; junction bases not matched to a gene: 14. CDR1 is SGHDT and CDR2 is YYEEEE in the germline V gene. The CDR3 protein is CASSLRGTWTGRYTEAFF. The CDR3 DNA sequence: TGTGCCAGCAGCTTGCGGGGTACCTGGACAGGGAGGTACACTGAAGCTTTCTTT.

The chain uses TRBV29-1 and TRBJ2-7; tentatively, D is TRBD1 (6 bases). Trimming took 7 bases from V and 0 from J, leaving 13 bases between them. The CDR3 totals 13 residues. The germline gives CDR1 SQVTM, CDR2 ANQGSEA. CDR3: CSGGQGLSYEQYF. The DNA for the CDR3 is TGCAGCGGGGGACAAGGCCTCTCCTACGAGCAGTACTTC.

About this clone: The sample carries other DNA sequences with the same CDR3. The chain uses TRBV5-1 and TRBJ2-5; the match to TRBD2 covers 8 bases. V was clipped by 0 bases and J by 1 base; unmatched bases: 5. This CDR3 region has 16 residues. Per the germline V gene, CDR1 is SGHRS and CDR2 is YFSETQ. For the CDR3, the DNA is TGCGCCAGCAGCTTGGAAGCGGGGGCTCCCCAAGAGACCCAGTACTTC. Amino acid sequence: CASSLEAGAPQETQYF.

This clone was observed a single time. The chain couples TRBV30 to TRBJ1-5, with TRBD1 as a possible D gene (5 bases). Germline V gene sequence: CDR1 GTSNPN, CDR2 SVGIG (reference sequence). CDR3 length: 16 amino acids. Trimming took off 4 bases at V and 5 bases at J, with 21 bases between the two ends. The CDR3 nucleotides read TGTGCCTGGACCCCAAGGGGATTCGAGGCGTATCAGCCCCAGCATTTT. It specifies CAWTPRGFEAYQPQHF.

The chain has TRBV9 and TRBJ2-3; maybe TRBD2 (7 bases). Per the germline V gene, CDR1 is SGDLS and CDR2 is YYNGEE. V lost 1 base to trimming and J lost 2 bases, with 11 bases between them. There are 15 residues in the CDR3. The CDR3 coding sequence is TGTGCCAGCAGCGTACTAGGGGGGGCCACAGATACGCAGTATTTT. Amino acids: CASSVLGGATDTQYF.

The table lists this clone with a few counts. The CDR3 loop reads CASSFIIGGTEAFF. The CDR3 DNA follows: TGTGCCAGCAGCTTTATAATCGGGGGCACTGAAGCTTTCTTT. The chain couples TRBV5-6 to TRBJ1-1, with a weak D call TRBD1 (5 bases). V was shortened by 2 bases and J by 4 bases, with 12 bases between the two germline ends. The CDR3 length is 14 residues. Germline CDR1 reads SGHDT; CDR2 reads YYEEEE.

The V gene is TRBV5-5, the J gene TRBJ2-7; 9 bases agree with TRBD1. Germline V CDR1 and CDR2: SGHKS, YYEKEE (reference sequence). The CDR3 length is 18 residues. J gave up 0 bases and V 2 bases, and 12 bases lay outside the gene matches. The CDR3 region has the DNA TGTGCCAGCAGCTTCGGGACAGGGATATTACCCAGCTCCTACGAGCAGTACTTC. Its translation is CASSFGTGILPSSYEQYF.

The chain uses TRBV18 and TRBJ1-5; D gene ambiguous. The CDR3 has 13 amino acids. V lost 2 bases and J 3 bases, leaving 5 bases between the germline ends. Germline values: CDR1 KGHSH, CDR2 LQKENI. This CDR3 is CASSPKYNQPQHF. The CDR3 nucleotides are TGTGCCAGCTCACCAAAATACAATCAGCCCCAGCATTTT.

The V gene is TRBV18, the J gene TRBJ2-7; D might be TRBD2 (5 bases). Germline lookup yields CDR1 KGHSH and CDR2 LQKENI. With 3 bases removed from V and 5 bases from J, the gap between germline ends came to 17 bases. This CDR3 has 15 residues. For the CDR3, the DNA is TGTGCCAGCTCACCGACTAAGATGAATAGCCACGAGCAGTACTTC. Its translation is CASSPTKMNSHEQYF.

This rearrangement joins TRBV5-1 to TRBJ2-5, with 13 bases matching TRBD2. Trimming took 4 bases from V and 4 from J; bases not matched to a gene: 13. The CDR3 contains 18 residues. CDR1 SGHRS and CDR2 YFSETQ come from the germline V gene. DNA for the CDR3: TGCGCCAGCAGCCCCCCGGGACTAGCGGGGTCGAATCTAGAGACCCAGTACTTC. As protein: CASSPPGLAGSNLETQYF. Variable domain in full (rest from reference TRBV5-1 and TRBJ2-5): KAGVTQTPRYLIKTRGQQVTLSCSPISGHRSVSWYQQTPGQGLQFLFEYFSETQRNKGNFPGRFSGRQFSNSRSEMNVSTLELGDSALYLCASSPPGLAGSNLETQYFGPGTRLLVL.

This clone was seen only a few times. The CDR3 nucleotides read TGTGCCAGTACCCCGTTTCCGGGAACTAATGAAAAACTGTTTTTT. Translation: CASTPFPGTNEKLFF. This rearrangement joins TRBV19 to TRBJ1-4; no clear D gene. Trimming removed 7 bases from V and 1 base from J, with 13 bases in between. This CDR3 contains 15 residues. The germline gives CDR1 LNHDA, CDR2 SQIVND (reference sequence).

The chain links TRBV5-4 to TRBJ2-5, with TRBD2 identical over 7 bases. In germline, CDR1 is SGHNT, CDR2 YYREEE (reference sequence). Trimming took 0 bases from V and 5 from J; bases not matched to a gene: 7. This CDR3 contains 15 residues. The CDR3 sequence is CASSLGGGAEETQYF. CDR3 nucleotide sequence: TGTGCCAGCAGCTTGGGCGGGGGAGCAGAGGAGACCCAGTACTTC.

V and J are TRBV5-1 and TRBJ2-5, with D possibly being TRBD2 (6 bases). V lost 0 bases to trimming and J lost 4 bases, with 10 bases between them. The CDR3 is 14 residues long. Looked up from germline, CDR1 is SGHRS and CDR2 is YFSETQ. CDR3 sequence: CASSLAMGGETQYF. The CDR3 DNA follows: TGCGCCAGCAGCTTGGCCATGGGGGGAGAGACCCAGTACTTC.

The CDR3 sequence: CATSSRQGSNQPQHF. The CDR3 nucleotides are TGTGCCACCAGCAGTAGACAGGGAAGCAATCAGCCCCAGCATTTT. The chain is built from TRBV15 and TRBJ1-5; 7 bases are shared with TRBD1. V lost 3 bases, J lost 1 base, and 3 bases stayed unmatched. The CDR3 runs to 15 residues. CDR1 is LNHNV, CDR2 YYDKDF, per germline (reference sequence).

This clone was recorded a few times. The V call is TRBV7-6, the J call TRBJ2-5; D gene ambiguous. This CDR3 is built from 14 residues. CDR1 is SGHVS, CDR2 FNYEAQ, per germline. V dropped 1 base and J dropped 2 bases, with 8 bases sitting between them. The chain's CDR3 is CASSLELGQETQYF. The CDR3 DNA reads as TGTGCCAGCAGCTTAGAGCTAGGACAAGAGACCCAGTACTTC. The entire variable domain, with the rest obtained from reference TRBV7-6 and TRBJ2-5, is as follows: GAGVSQSPRYKVTKRGQDVALRCDPISGHVSLYWYRQALGQGPEFLTYFNYEAQQDKSGLPNDRFSAERPEGSISTLTIQRTEQRDSAMYRCASSLELGQETQYFGPGTRLLVL.